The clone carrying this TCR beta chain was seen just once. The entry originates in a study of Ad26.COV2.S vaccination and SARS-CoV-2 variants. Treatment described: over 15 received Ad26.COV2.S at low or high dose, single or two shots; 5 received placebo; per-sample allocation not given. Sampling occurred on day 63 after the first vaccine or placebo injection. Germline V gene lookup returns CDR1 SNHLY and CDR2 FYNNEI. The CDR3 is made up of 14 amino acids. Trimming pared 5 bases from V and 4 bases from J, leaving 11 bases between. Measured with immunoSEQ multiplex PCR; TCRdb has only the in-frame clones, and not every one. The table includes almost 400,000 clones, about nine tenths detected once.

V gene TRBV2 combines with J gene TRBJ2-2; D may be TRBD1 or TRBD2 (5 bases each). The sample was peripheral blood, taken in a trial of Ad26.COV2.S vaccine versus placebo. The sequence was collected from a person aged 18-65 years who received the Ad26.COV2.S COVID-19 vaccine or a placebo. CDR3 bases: TGTGCCAGCAGTAGGGACCGTACCACCGGGGAGCTGTTTTTT. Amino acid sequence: CASSRDRTTGELFF. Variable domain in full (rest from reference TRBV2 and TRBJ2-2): EPEVTQTPSHQVTQMGQEVILRCVPISNHLYFYWYRQILGQKVEFLVSFYNNEISEKSEIFDDQFSVERPDGSNFTLKIRSTKLEDSAMYFCASSRDRTTGELFFGEGSRLTVL.